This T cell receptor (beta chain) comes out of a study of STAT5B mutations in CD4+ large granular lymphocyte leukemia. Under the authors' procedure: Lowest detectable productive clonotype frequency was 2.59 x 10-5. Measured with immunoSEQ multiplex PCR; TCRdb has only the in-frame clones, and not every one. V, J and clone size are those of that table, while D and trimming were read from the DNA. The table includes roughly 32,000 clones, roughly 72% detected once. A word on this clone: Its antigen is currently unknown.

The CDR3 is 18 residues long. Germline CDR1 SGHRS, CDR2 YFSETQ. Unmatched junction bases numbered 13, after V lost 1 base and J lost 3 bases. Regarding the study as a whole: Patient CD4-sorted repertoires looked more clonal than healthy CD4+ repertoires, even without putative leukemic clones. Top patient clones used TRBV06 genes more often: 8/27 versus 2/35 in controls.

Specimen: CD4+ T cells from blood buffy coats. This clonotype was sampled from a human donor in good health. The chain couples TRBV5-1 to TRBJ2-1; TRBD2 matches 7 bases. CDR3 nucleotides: TGCGCCAGCAGCTTGCTGATGAGTTCGGGGGGAAGCTACAATGAGCAGTTCTTC. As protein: CASSLLMSSGGSYNEQFF.